This T cell receptor beta chain comes out of a study of shared clonotypes between healthy human individuals (dated by TCRdb to 2020 to 2022). Study-wide context: The cohort comprised a couple of women and a few men aged 18 to 49 years. Libraries were prepared and TCR repertoires were sequenced by different laboratories using diverse techniques, in order to increase sequencing depth and limit assay-specific biases. Leukapheresis yielded between about 0.85 and 10 billion PBMCs per donor. The study deeply sequenced blood TCR repertoires of 5 or 6 healthy adults to estimate repertoire size and the extent of clonotype sharing between individuals. Overall study outcomes, separate from this receptor: Only blood was sampled, and tissue TCR repertoires likely differ from those in blood. The genetic and exposure-history diversity represented was limited by the small number of donors. Pairwise subsampling indicated that sequencing depth was expected to affect the degree of clonotype sharing among donors.

The donors were healthy, HIV-negative adults with no recently reported acute infections or vaccinations. Every donor was a Caucasian adult living in Nashville, Tennessee, USA. For unsorted samples, roughly 86 million PBMCs were counted and genomic DNA was extracted with the QIAamp DNA Blood Mini kit. Blood was collected by leukapheresis, and PBMCs were isolated by Ficoll-Histopaque density gradient centrifugation and then cryopreserved in liquid nitrogen vapor phase. This clone was seen more than once but under ten times. Its antigen is currently not known. Per-base qualities were not stored, and no clone one base away is much larger. TCR CDR3 regions were amplified from genomic DNA by multiplex PCR using the deep immunoSEQ assay. Extracted genomic DNA from each cell subset was distributed evenly across all wells of several immunoSEQ 96-well plates, and each plate was treated as a replicate. Each replicate PCR for unsorted PBMC received about 310 ng genomic DNA, equal to approximately 30,000 T cell genomes. Ten immunoSEQ deep assay plates were used to sequence the unsorted PBMC genomic DNA. Purified libraries were measured with a Qubit 3.0 fluorometer, size-checked on a Bioanalyzer 2100, and measured again with the KAPA Library Quantification kit. A separate single-read 150-cycle Illumina NextSeq 550 flow cell was used to sequence each immunoSEQ 96-well plate. In the paper's pipeline: The immunoSEQ output contained only junctional sequences without quality scores, so filtering could not match that applied to full-length reads. To assign V/J genes and CDR3, sequences were annotated using PyIR, a Python wrapper for IgBLAST v1.9, with IMGT germline references. Any read was removed if the V/J assignment was weak (E-value above 1e-6), the CDR3 was missing, or the read contained stop codons, out-of-frame junctions, or ambiguous translated residues. V3J clonotypes were defined as sequences sharing the same inferred V gene, J gene, and CDR3 amino acid sequence. To compute the percentage overlap between repertoires, the number of shared unique clonotypes was divided by the size of the smaller repertoire. Richness of each repertoire was evaluated using RTK rarefaction, the Chao1 estimator, and Recon v2.1 estimates of unobserved clonotypes. TCRdb limited this immuneACCESS table to in-frame rearrangements with V and J called. A share of clones is missing; checked studies link under half to unresolved V genes, and the rest is unexplained. V and J calls plus clone size are reproduced from that table; the DNA served to infer D and trimming. Within this sample are 450,000 to 600,000 clones, with around 79% of them counted one time only. The top ten hold 13% of the sample.

The CDR3 spans 15 residues, from the cysteine through the phenylalanine. Only the CDR3 part of the read is kept: 45 bases, read in frame from the first base. V and J are truncated by 7 bases and 7 bases respectively, leaving an intervening sequence of 23 bases. Sequences SNHLY (CDR1) and FYNNEI (CDR2) are obtained from the germline V gene. The sequence derives from a woman in her thirties or forties in good health. Some clones in this sample may be carry-over from other donors' samples. The chain is encoded by TRBV2 joined to TRBJ2-7; TRBD2 is possibly the D segment (6 matching bases). Material for sequencing was PBMCs. At the DNA level, the sequence is TGTGCCAGCACCCTAAGCCGGGACTGGGCTGGAGAGCAGTACTTC. Its protein product is CASTLSRDWAGEQYF.